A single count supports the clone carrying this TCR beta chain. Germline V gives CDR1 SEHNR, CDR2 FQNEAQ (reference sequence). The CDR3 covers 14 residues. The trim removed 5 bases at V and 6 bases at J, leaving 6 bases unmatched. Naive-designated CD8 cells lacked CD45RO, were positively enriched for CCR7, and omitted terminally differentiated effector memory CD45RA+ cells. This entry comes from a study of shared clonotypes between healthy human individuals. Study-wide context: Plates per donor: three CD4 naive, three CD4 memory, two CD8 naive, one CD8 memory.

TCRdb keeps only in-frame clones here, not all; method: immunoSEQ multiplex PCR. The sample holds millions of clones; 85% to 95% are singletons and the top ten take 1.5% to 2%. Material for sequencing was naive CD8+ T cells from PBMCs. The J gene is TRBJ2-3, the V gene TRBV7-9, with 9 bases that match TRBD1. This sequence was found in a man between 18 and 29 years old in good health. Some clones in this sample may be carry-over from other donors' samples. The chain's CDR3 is CASSPDRGIDTQYF. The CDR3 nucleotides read TGTGCCAGCAGCCCCGACAGGGGGATTGATACGCAGTATTTT.